This entry is about one TCR beta chain. It has no known antigen specificity. Base qualities are not at hand, and no much larger clone is one base apart. The source of the sample is a study of blood T cell repertoires in COVID-19 (dated by TCRdb to the early 2020s). About the full investigation: Samples covering the acute and convalescent phases of COVID-19 were provided by collaborators in the United States, Italy and Spain. The material from the prospective study consisted of cDNA or gDNA derived from T cells, B-cell-depleted T cells, or PBMCs. Deeply sampled blood TCRbeta repertoires from subjects exposed to, actively infected with, or recovered from COVID-19 were included in the dataset. The repertoires were released in a freely available public database meant as a resource for research on the immune response to SARS-CoV-2. Samples came from the ongoing ImmuneRACE study (first 160 participants) plus 1,254 subjects from 6 global collaborators. The sample metadata nearly always contained a de-identified subject ID, COVID-19 status, age in years and sex. Where available, HLA class I and class II types were taken from metadata supplied by the sample provider and were not determined by assay-based typing. The investigation overall reported the following: Clinical and demographic metadata were provided uncurated, with the amount varying by source and participant.

TCRbeta CDR3 regions were amplified from genomic DNA by means of the immunoSEQ Assay, a bias-controlled multiplex PCR. The study's processing was this. Nucleated cell counts per sample were estimated from amplification of reference gene primers within the assay. To quantify the absolute abundance of each unique TCRbeta CDR3 rearrangement, sequence reads were collapsed and filtered. For each sample, productive Simpson clonality was calculated as the square root of Simpson's diversity index across productive rearrangements. Entries here come from immuneACCESS through TCRdb and include only in-frame sequences with V and J called. Some clones fail to appear in such tables; in the studies checked, an unresolved V gene covers under half of the shortfall, and the cause of the remainder is unknown. For V, J and clone size, that table is used; D and trimming come from the DNA. Across this sample there are 150,000 or so clones, with more than 75% seen only once. The ten biggest clones cover about 16% of the sample.

The collaborating institutions used their own protocols to collect whole blood in K2EDTA tubes. For TCRbeta analysis, collaborator samples were shipped as frozen whole blood, as isolated PBMCs, or as DNA extracted from either sample type. V is trimmed back by 4 bases and J by 5 bases, and the junction contains 6 bases that no gene match accounts for. The cysteine opens and the phenylalanine closes a CDR3 of 14 amino acids. CDR3 DNA is the only sequence kept; it has 42 bases, read in frame from the first base. Looking up the germline V gene yields CDR1 SGHVS and CDR2 FQNEAQ. Sequences were obtained from peripheral blood. The receptor was isolated from a human donor with acute or convalescent COVID-19. The donor label of this sample is uncertain. Recombination joined TRBV7-8 with TRBJ1-1; 8 central bases correspond to TRBD1. The nucleotide sequence reads as follows: TGTGCCAGCAGCTCGGGGACAGGAAAAACTGAAGCTTTCTTT. Its translation is CASSSGTGKTEAFF.